This T cell receptor beta chain emerged from a study of PD-L1 blockade in urothelial cancer. The data were produced by immunoSEQ multiplex PCR, yet TCRdb's version contains in-frame clones alone and is incomplete. Counted here are more than 60,000 clones, about nine tenths occurring once; the ten biggest clones make up about 10%. Study conclusions and caveats: Pretreatment blood TCR clonality under the median forecast improved survival.

Germline V gene sequence: CDR1 MNHEY, CDR2 SMNVEV (reference sequence). The V end lost 5 bases, the J end lost 0 bases, and 13 bases lay between the germline ends. The CDR3 consists of 16 residues. Time point specified: peripheral blood 6 weeks after treatment start. Points on this clone: Its antigen is not known.

The TCR was taken from a man between 60 and 75 years old with urothelial cancer. The sequenced sample was PBMCs, obtained around atezolizumab (anti-PD-L1) treatment. The chain uses TRBV27 and TRBJ2-2, with TRBD2 as a possible D gene (6 bases). CDR3 sequence reads: CASSRTGTSNTGELFF. DNA for the CDR3: TGTGCCAGCAGTAGAACCGGGACTTCGAACACCGGGGAGCTGTTTTTT.